This TCR beta chain originates from a study of regulatory T cells in long-lasting Graves disease. The wider study: Over 5 years on antithyroid drugs plus positive TSH receptor antibodies marked Graves' disease as persistent.

This clonotype has a handful of counts. Its specificity is unknown. The length of the CDR3 is 17 residues. Germline V CDR1 and CDR2: PRHDT, FYEKMQ (reference sequence). V gave up 2 bases and J gave up 2 bases; unmatched junction bases: 7. To make TCR beta libraries, researchers used iRepertoire HTBI primers and Arm-PCR of CDR3 regions. TCRdb redid the calling of the multiplex PCR reads with MiXCR, one entry per CDR3 protein. Seen here are fewer than 550,000 distinct CDR3 sequences, approximately 21% observed once, and the top ten hold 7.1%. General study points: New patients shared fewer public clonotypes (about 1,000) than persistent patients did (fewer than 3,000).

Stated time point: persistent/refractory GD, antithyroid drugs over 5 years with positive TRAb. From PBMCs, RNA was extracted and then used to make the TCR library. This TCR derives from a female donor with Graves disease. Material: peripheral blood mononuclear cells (PBMCs), obtained when the disease was refractory, from a patient treated with antithyroid drugs. This sequence joins TRBV13 and TRBJ2-4; 9 bases are shared with TRBD1. CDR3 nucleotide sequence: TGTGCCAGCAGCTTAAGGGGACAGGGTAGCACCAAAAACATTCAGTACTTC. Its translation: CASSLRGQGSTKNIQYF.